Listed below are T cell receptor beta chains from one sample, sequenced in a study of blood T cell repertoires in COVID-19. Repertoires were generated with immunoSEQ multiplex PCR, while TCRdb's copy carries only in-frame clones and drops some. Of 150,000 to 200,000 clones listed, 80% to 90% are singletons. The sequencing input was peripheral blood. These receptor sequences come from a man aged 60-69 years with acute or convalescent COVID-19. The CDR3 runs from the conserved cysteine through the conserved F or W. Each record gives: J gene, D gene, V gene, clone size, CDR3 DNA, CDR3 protein. A D gene is named only where the DNA matches it firmly. The size entry is marked missing in some rows and otherwise reads once, few, many or a size class.

TRBJ1-2 | . | TRBV11-2 | . | TGTGCCAGCAGCTTGCGCCTAGGGGAAACACATAACGTCGGCTATGGCTACACCTTC | CASSLRLGETHNVGYGYTF
TRBJ1-4 | . | TRBV15 | . | TGTGCCACCAGCAGAGGGACAGATGAAAAACTGTTTTTT | CATSRGTDEKLFF
TRBJ1-2 | . | TRBV6-5 | . | TGTGCCAGCGGCCCCCCCGGGGGGCTCTATGGCTACACCTTC | CASGPPGGLYGYTF
TRBJ2-7 | TRBD1 | TRBV11-2 | . | TGTGCCAGCAGCGCCGGGACAGGGCCCTACGAGCAGTACTTC | CASSAGTGPYEQYF
TRBJ1-4 | . | TRBV30 | . | TGTGCCTGGAGTTGGAGTGATGAAAAACTGTTTTTT | CAWSWSDEKLFF
TRBJ2-2 | TRBD2 | TRBV11-3 | . | TGTGCCAGCAGTTGGACTAGCGGGACGAACACCGGGGAGCTGTTTTTT | CASSWTSGTNTGELFF
TRBJ1-2 | TRBD1 | TRBV27 | . | TGTGCCAGCAGTCCCCGACAGGGCTATGGCTACACCTTC | CASSPRQGYGYTF
TRBJ1-6 | . | TRBV27 | . | TGTGCCAGCAGCCGGGGACAATATAATTCACCCCTCCACTTT | CASSRGQYNSPLHF
TRBJ2-7 | TRBD2 | TRBV7-8 | . | TGTGCCAGCAGCTTAGAATATCTAGCGGGAGCCTCCTACGAGCAGTACTTC | CASSLEYLAGASYEQYF
TRBJ1-2 | TRBD1 | TRBV15 | . | TGTGCCACCAGCTCTCGGACAGGGGGCCTAACTGGCTACACCTTC | CATSSRTGGLTGYTF
TRBJ1-5 | . | TRBV10-2 | . | TGCGCCAGCAGTGGTACAGGCGGAGGCAATCAGCCCCAGCATTTT | CASSGTGGGNQPQHF
TRBJ2-3 | . | TRBV6-5 | . | TGTGCCAGCAGACTCGGGGATACGCAGTATTTT | CASRLGDTQYF
TRBJ2-1 | TRBD2 | TRBV28 | . | TGTGCCAGCAGCTTCCCTGGTTGGACTAGCGGGAGGGCCCGAACCGATGAGCAGTTCTTC | CASSFPGWTSGRARTDEQFF
TRBJ2-3 | . | TRBV5-1 | . | TGCGCCAGCAGCTTGGATCGGCGGGACGTCACAGATACGCAGTATTTT | CASSLDRRDVTDTQYF
TRBJ2-2 | . | TRBV18 | . | TGTGCCAGCTCACCACTCGGGAGTAATGTTTTCTCCGGGCAGCTGTTTTTT | CASSPLGSNVFSGQLFF
TRBJ1-1 | TRBD1 | TRBV13 | once | TGTGCCAGCTTGTGGACAGGCTCCTCGGGAGCTTTCTTT | CASLWTGSSGAFF
TRBJ1-1 | . | TRBV5-1 | . | TGCGCCAGCAGCCGGTGGGGGGACACTGAAGCTTTCTTT | CASSRWGDTEAFF
TRBJ1-2 | TRBD1 | TRBV6-5 | few | TGTGCCAGCAACATACGACAGGGGGGCTACACCTTC | CASNIRQGGYTF
TRBJ1-1 | . | TRBV27 | . | TGTGCCAGCAGACGGACAGCGAACACTGAAGCTTTCTTT | CASRRTANTEAFF
TRBJ2-1 | TRBD2 | TRBV28 | . | TGTGCCAGCAGGCCCTGGACTAGCGGGAGTTACAATGAGCAGTTCTTC | CASRPWTSGSYNEQFF
TRBJ2-7 | TRBD2 | TRBV10-3 | . | TGTGCCATCAGTGAGTCGGCTAGCGGGTCCTACGAGCAGTACTTC | CAISESASGSYEQYF
TRBJ2-3 | TRBD1 | TRBV18 | . | TGTGCCAGCTCAAGGGGACAGGGCACAGATACGCAGTATTTT | CASSRGQGTDTQYF
TRBJ1-1 | TRBD1 | TRBV6-5 | . | TGTGCCAGCGGGGGCAGGGGGCGCGAAGCTTTCTTT | CASGGRGREAFF
TRBJ2-1 | TRBD2 | TRBV19 | . | TGTGCCAGTAGCCGACGAACCGGGACTAGCTCCTACAATGAGCAGTTCTTC | CASSRRTGTSSYNEQFF
TRBJ1-1 | . | TRBV28 | few | TGTGCCAGCAGCCCAACCTCAGGGAGGAGAGCTTTCTTT | CASSPTSGRRAFF
TRBJ2-6 | . | TRBV6-6 | . | TGTGCCAGCAGTTATTCGGACAGCTCTGGGGCCAACGTCCTGACTTTC | CASSYSDSSGANVLTF
TRBJ2-3 | . | TRBV28 | once | TGTGCCAGTCATATCTCCAAGGGGGTAGATACGCAGTATTTT | CASHISKGVDTQYF
TRBJ2-5 | TRBD2 | TRBV3-1/TRBV3-2 | . | TGTGCCAGCAGCCAAGACCCTAGCGGGAGGGTGGTAGAGACCCAGTACTTC | CASSQDPSGRVVETQYF
TRBJ1-4 | . | TRBV20-1 | . | TGCAGTGCTAGTGTAAGCGGGGATGAAAAACTGTTTTTT | CSASVSGDEKLFF